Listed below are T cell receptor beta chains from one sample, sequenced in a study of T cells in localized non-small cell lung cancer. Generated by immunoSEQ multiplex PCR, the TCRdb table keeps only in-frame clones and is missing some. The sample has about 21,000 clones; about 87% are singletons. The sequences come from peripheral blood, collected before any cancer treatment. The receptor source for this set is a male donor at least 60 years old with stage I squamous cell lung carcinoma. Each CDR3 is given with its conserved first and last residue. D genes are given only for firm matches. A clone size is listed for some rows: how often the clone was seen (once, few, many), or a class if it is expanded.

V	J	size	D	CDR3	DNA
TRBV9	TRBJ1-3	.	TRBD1	CASSLQGAGGNTIYF	TGTGCCAGCAGCTTACAGGGGGCTGGTGGAAACACCATATATTTT
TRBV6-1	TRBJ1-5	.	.	CASSVSQGNQPQHF	TGTGCCAGCAGTGTCAGCCAGGGAAATCAGCCCCAGCATTTT
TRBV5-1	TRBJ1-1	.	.	CASSRIGGGTEAFF	TGCGCCAGCAGCAGGATCGGAGGGGGCACTGAAGCTTTCTTT
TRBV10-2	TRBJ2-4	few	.	CASSESGVLIDKNIQYF	TGCGCCAGCAGTGAGTCGGGAGTTTTAATTGACAAAAACATTCAGTACTTC
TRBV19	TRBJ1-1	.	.	CASSMAAENTEAFF	TGTGCCAGTAGTATGGCCGCAGAGAACACTGAAGCTTTCTTT
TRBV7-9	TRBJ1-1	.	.	CASSWPEAELNTEAFF	TGTGCCAGCAGCTGGCCGGAGGCAGAACTGAACACTGAAGCTTTCTTT
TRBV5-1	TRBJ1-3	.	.	CASSLEGRPTGNTIYF	TGCGCCAGCAGCTTGGAGGGTCGCCCCACTGGAAACACCATATATTTT
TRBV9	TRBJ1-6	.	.	CASSVEYNSPLHF	TGTGCCAGCAGCGTAGAATATAATTCACCCCTCCACTTT
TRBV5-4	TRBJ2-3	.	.	CASSSPGPGSDTQYF	TGTGCCAGCAGCTCCCCGGGACCGGGTTCTGATACGCAGTATTTT
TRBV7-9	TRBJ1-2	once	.	CASSTAGTLDDGYTF	TGTGCCAGCAGCACCGCCGGGACACTTGACGATGGCTACACCTTC
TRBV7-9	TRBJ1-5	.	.	CASSLDTSEPQHF	TGTGCCAGCAGCTTAGACACTTCAGAGCCCCAGCATTTT
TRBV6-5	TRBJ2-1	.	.	CASSTTRGAYNEQFF	TGTGCCAGCAGTACCACTAGGGGGGCTTACAATGAGCAGTTCTTC
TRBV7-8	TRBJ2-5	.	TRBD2	CASKRRGVGETQYF	TGTGCCAGCAAACGGCGGGGGGTCGGGGAGACCCAGTACTTC
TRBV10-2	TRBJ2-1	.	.	CASIMDSSSYNEQFF	TGCGCCAGCATTATGGACAGTAGCTCCTACAATGAGCAGTTCTTC
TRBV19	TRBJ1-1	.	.	CASSIRGGPNTEAFF	TGTGCCAGTAGTATTCGGGGGGGACCGAACACTGAAGCTTTCTTT
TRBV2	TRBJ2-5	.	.	CASSETGLETQYF	TGTGCCAGCAGTGAAACAGGGCTCGAGACCCAGTACTTC
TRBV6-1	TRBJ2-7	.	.	CASRVSPGRNYEQYF	TGTGCCAGCAGGGTCTCCCCGGGACGGAACTACGAGCAGTACTTC
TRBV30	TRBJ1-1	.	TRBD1	CAWSPHRGRGEAFF	TGTGCCTGGAGTCCCCACAGGGGCCGGGGTGAAGCTTTCTTT
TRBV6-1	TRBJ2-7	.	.	CASSEAPAGSSYEQYF	TGTGCCAGCAGTGAAGCCCCCGCAGGTTCCTCCTACGAGCAGTACTTC
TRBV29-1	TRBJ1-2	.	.	CSVDLGRPANYGYTF	TGCAGCGTTGATCTTGGGAGGCCTGCTAACTATGGCTACACCTTC
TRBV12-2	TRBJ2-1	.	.	CASRLVWGPNNEQFF	TGTGCAAGTCGCTTAGTTTGGGGACCTAACAATGAGCAGTTCTTC
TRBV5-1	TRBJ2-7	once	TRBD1	CASSTPDRAYEQYF	TGCGCCAGCAGTACCCCCGACAGGGCCTACGAGCAGTACTTC
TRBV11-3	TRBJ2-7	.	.	CASSSGLSGAYEQYF	TGTGCCAGCAGCTCTGGTTTATCGGGCGCCTACGAGCAGTACTTC
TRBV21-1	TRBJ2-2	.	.	CASSHDRGLNGELFF	TGTGCCAGCAGTCATGACAGGGGACTCAACGGGGAGCTGTTTTTT
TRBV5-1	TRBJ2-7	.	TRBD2	CASSSAGGPYEQYF	TGCGCCAGCAGTTCAGCGGGGGGGCCCTACGAGCAGTACTTC
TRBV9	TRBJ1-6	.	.	CASSPTGRLNSPLHF	TGTGCCAGCAGCCCGACGGGCCGTTTGAATTCACCCCTCCACTTT
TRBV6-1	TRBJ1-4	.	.	CASSDHNEKLFF	TGTGCCAGCAGTGACCACAATGAAAAACTGTTTTTT
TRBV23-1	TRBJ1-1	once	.	CASSQSAGSNTEAFF	TGCGCCAGCAGTCAATCAGCAGGGTCCAACACTGAAGCTTTCTTT
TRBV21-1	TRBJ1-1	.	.	CASSKECREGTEAFF	TGTGCCAGCAGCAAAGAATGCAGGGAAGGCACTGAAGCTTTCTTT
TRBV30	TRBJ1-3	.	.	CAWRDLGNTIYF	TGTGCCTGGAGGGACCTCGGAAACACCATATATTTT
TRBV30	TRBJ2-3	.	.	CAWHEGGTDTQYF	TGTGCCTGGCACGAGGGGGGAACAGATACGCAGTATTTT
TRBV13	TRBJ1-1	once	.	CASSLDLMNTEAFF	TGTGCCAGCAGCTTAGACTTAATGAACACTGAAGCTTTCTTT
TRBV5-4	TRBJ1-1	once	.	CASSIGTPRGATEAFF	TGTGCCAGCAGCATCGGGACTCCACGAGGGGCCACTGAAGCTTTCTTT
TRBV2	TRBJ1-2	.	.	CASSDLFVAGSDGYTF	TGTGCCAGCAGTGATTTATTCGTCGCAGGGTCGGATGGCTACACCTTC
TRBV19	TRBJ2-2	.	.	CASSIGARGKYTGELFF	TGTGCCAGTAGTATAGGGGCACGGGGCAAGTACACCGGGGAGCTGTTTTTT
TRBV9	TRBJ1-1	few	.	CASSFLSRENTEAFF	TGTGCCAGCAGCTTCCTAAGCAGGGAGAACACTGAAGCTTTCTTT
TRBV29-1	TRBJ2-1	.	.	CSVATGSEQFF	TGCAGCGTTGCGACAGGTAGCGAGCAGTTCTTC
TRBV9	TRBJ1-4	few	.	CASSVSATNEKLFF	TGTGCCAGCAGCGTTTCAGCAACTAATGAAAAACTGTTTTTT
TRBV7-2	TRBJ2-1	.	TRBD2	CASSLKRGVYNEQFF	TGTGCCAGCAGCCTCAAGCGGGGGGTCTACAATGAGCAGTTCTTC
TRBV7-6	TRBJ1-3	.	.	CASSSSTGLSGNTIYF	TGTGCCAGCAGCTCTTCGACAGGCCTCTCTGGAAACACCATATATTTT
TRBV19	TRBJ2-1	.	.	CASGRAGINEQFF	TGTGCCAGTGGGCGGGCGGGGATCAATGAGCAGTTCTTC
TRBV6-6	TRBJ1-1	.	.	CASSIPGTEAFF	TGTGCCAGCAGTATCCCTGGCACTGAAGCTTTCTTT
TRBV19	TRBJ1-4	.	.	CASRDPGGTNEKLFF	TGTGCCAGTAGGGATCCCGGTGGAACTAATGAAAAACTGTTTTTT